This T cell receptor beta chain originates from a study of Graves' ophthalmopathy and Graves' hyperthyroidism listed by TCRdb under 2018. About the investigation overall: Peripheral blood samples were taken at the time of initial diagnosis, before any treatment was given. The study used signatures of the TCR beta repertoire to tell Graves' ophthalmopathy apart from Graves' hyperthyroidism and to predict which patients would progress to ophthalmopathy. In total, approximately 130 blood samples were TCR-sequenced: fewer than 50 ophthalmopathy, some 75 hyperthyroidism and approximately 17 hyperthyroidism-to-ophthalmopathy patients. To explore V-J signatures that distinguish ophthalmopathy from hyperthyroidism, a discovery set of about a hundred patients was enrolled, made up of 43 with ophthalmopathy and 57 with stable hyperthyroidism. The independent validation cohort included around 19 hyperthyroidism patients plus 17 patients who later progressed from hyperthyroidism to ophthalmopathy. In over five hyperthyroidism patients, T-cell repertoires of thyroid tissue and blood were compared. After sampling, hyperthyroidism patients received methimazole starting at 30 mg daily, and ophthalmopathy patients received high-dose intravenous methylprednisolone. For training and testing, the 100 patients in the discovery cohort were randomly divided in a 7:3 ratio. Here is what the overall study found, with its caveats: In validation, the model predicted ophthalmopathy progression with 70.59% sensitivity and roughly 72% specificity; roughly 12 predicted patients were CT-confirmed with GO in a median of approximately 6.5 months. Most expanded thyroid clonotypes with frequency above 0.001 were also detected in blood, suggesting blood repertoires may reflect the thyroid immune response. Sample size was not predetermined statistically, and investigators were not blinded to group allocation. In cross-validation, the 13-signature model distinguished ophthalmopathy from stable hyperthyroidism with less than 90% sensitivity and roughly 84% specificity, while in the test set the corresponding values were about 80% and 75%.

Patients with ophthalmopathy had moderately to severely active disease, with a Clinical Activity Score of 3 or more, a NOSPECS grade of 4 or more, and a disease duration of less than 3 months. Patients with other autoimmune diseases, uncontrolled infections, pregnancy or lactation were excluded from the study. Clinical symptoms, serum thyroxine, TRAb, thyroid ultrasound and orbital computed tomography formed the basis of the diagnosis. PBMCs were isolated from more than 9 ml of fresh peripheral blood by Ficoll-Paque density gradient centrifugation. Total RNA was extracted with Trizol reagent and quality-checked on an Agilent 2100 Bioanalyzer. For repertoire sequencing, TCR beta CDR3 regions were amplified from RNA transcripts. The first round was an RT-PCR using HTBI primers with the Qiagen OneStep RT-PCR kit, and this first round was followed by a second-round multiplex PCR, then size selection and purification. Libraries were sequenced on an Illumina HiSeq2000 using paired-end 100 bp reads. The authors' analysis ran thus. SOAPnuke was used to process the reads, removing any read that contained adapters or uncalled bases, had a mean Phred below 15, or lacked an exact match to the constant primer or identifier. High-quality paired reads were merged with COPE v1.2.5. Each unique nucleotide sequence was treated as a clonotype, and MiTCR v1.1 was used to align the clonotypes to the IMGT TRB V, D and J references. The analysis was limited to V-J combinations with a frequency above 0.0001, which together covered just over 98% of the repertoires. For each V-J combination, a TCR clonal expansion and chaos score was defined as F50 clonal expansion divided by the chaos observed in the TCRdist matrix. Features were reduced by Welch's t-statistics and random forest to over ten V-J combinations, which fed a naive Bayes classifier. The Morisita-Horn index was used to measure how similar the thyroid and blood repertoires were. In TCRdb, the public reads were trimmed at Q25 with fastp and aligned with MiXCR, with productive beta chains retained. Duplicate CDR3 protein sequences are folded into a single record with the most common DNA and genes. For this entry, the V and J calls and clone size follow TCRdb and not the study's own pipeline. A total of hundreds of thousands of distinct CDR3 sequences appear in this sample, around 15% of them only once. The ten largest clonotypes hold over 7.5% of the sample.

This clonotype occurred many times. The antigen it recognizes is unknown. Base qualities are not recorded, but no much larger clone differs from it by a single base. Its CDR3 holds 15 amino acids, cysteine through phenylalanine. Just the 45-base CDR3 DNA is kept, in frame starting at base 1. The germline V gene (reference sequence) yields MNHEY for CDR1 and SMNVEV for CDR2. V loses 3 bases of germline sequence and J loses 0 bases, and the interval between the two ends is 11 bases. Material for sequencing was blood. The sequence is built from TRBV27 and TRBJ1-2; no confident D gene assignment can be made. This sequence originates from a woman aged 25-40 years with Graves' ophthalmopathy. Donor details come from another sample of the same person, matched by shared clones. CDR3 loop: CASSFVSPANYGYTF. The DNA sequence is given as TGTGCCAGCAGTTTCGTTTCCCCAGCTAACTATGGCTACACCTTC.